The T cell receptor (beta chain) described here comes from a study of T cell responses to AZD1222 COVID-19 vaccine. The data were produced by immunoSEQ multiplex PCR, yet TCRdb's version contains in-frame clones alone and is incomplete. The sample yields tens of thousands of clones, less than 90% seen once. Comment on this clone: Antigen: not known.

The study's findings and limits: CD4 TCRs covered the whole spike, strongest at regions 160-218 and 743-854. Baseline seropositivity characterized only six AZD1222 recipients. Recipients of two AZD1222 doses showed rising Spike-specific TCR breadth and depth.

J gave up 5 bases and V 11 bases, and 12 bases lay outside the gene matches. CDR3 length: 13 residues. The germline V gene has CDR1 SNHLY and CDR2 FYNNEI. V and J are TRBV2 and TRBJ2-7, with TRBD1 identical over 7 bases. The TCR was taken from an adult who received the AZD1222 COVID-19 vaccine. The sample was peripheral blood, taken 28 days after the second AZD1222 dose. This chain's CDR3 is CAGNRQGSHEQYF. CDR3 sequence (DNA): TGTGCCGGTAACCGACAGGGATCCCACGAGCAGTACTTC.